Below are 2 T cell receptor beta chains sequenced from a single sample in a study of shared clonotypes between healthy human individuals. Clones were sequenced by immunoSEQ multiplex PCR, and TCRdb holds only the in-frame ones, with some missing. The table has about 510,000 clones, 79% seen once. Sequencing was carried out using PBMCs. Every receptor here comes from a woman aged 40 to 49 in good health. Some clones in this sample may be carry-over from other donors' samples.

The rearrangement joins TRBV29-1 to TRBJ2-1, with D uncertain. The CDR3 loop spans 14 amino acids. Germline loops: CDR1 SQVTM, CDR2 ANQGSEA. V shed 1 base and J shed 4 bases, with 11 bases lying between them. DNA for the CDR3: TGCAGCGTTGAAGTTCGAGGTCTTTACAATGAGCAGTTCTTC. Translating gives CSVEVRGLYNEQFF.

The chain joins TRBV7-2 to TRBJ2-2; D is unclear. The CDR3 is made up of 14 amino acids. V was cut by 2 bases and J by 4 bases, with 8 bases left in between. From germline, CDR1 is SGHTA and CDR2 FQGNSA. As DNA, the CDR3 is TGTGCCAGCAGCTTATTAGGACCCACCGGGGAGCTGTTTTTT. This sequence encodes CASSLLGPTGELFF.